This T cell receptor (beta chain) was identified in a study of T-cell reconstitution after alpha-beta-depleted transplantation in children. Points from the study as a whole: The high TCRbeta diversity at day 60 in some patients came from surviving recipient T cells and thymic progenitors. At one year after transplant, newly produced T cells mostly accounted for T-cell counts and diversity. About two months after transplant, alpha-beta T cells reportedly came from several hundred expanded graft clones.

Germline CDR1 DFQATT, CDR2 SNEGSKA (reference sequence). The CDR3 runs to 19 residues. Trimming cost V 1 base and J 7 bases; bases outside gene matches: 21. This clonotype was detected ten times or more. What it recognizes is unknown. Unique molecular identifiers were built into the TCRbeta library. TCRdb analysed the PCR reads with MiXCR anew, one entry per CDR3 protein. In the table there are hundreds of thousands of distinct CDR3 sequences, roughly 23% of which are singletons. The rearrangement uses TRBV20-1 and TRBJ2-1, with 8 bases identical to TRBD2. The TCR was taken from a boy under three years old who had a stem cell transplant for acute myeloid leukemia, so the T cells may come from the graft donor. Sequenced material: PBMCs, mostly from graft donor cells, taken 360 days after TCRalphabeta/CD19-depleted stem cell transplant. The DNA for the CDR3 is TGCAGTGCTAGAGTGGGGTCGGGTGGCGGGGGGACTCTTTGGAATGAGCAGTTCTTC. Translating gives CSARVGSGGGGTLWNEQFF.